This TCR beta chain is from a study of radiotherapy plus CTLA-4 blockade in lung cancer. About the research overall: Objective response rate was roughly 19%; disease control rate, about 28%. Study-wide findings and caveats: Per reports, early blood T cell clone dynamics, plus interferon-beta, forecast response most strongly. Radiotherapy was combined with ipilimumab, and tumor-derived TCR clones then expanded in blood.

This CDR3 has 14 residues. Germline CDR1 LNHNV, CDR2 YYDKDF (reference sequence). V was clipped by 3 bases and J by 2 bases, with 9 bases between them. Assay used: immunoSEQ multiplex PCR; TCRdb lists only in-frame clones, some missing. The repertoire holds more than 95,000 clones, with 65% to 85% as singletons. People whose metastatic non-small-cell lung cancer was chemo-refractory got focal radiation along with CTLA-4 blockade by ipilimumab. For this clone: Its antigen is as yet unknown.

The receptor was derived from a human donor with non-small cell lung cancer who had a partial response to radiotherapy plus ipilimumab. The sample here was peripheral blood, taken from a patient treated with radiotherapy plus ipilimumab. The rearrangement links TRBV15 to TRBJ2-3; D not resolved. Here the CDR3 reads CATSREQHTDTQYF. In DNA form, the CDR3 reads TGTGCCACCAGCAGGGAACAGCACACAGATACGCAGTATTTT.